The rows below give T cell receptor beta chains drawn from one sample of a study of cytomegalovirus exposure and HLA in healthy donors. Sequencing was performed with immunoSEQ multiplex PCR; in TCRdb, only in-frame clones are kept and a portion is missing. The table lists some 110,000 clones, roughly 79% of them singletons. Sequenced sample: PBMCs. The receptors come from a man in his forties in good health and CMV-seronegative. The CDR3 runs from the conserved cysteine through the conserved F or W. A D gene is named only where the DNA matches it firmly. A clone size is listed for some rows: how often the clone was seen (once, few, many), or a class if it is expanded.

J,V,D,size,CDR3,DNA
TRBJ2-2,TRBV4-2,TRBD2,.,CASSQISGGPPGELFF,TGTGCCAGCAGCCAAATTAGCGGGGGGCCTCCCGGGGAGCTGTTTTTT
TRBJ1-4,TRBV5-8,.,few,CASSRGRAATNEKLFF,TGTGCCAGCAGCCGAGGCAGGGCGGCAACTAATGAAAAACTGTTTTTT
TRBJ2-7,TRBV5-4,TRBD2,.,CASSSGGVNSYEQYF,TGTGCCAGCAGCTCGGGGGGGGTGAACTCCTACGAGCAGTACTTC
TRBJ1-2,TRBV4-3,TRBD1,few,CASSQDRGITNYGYTF,TGCGCCAGCAGCCAAGACAGGGGGATTACTAACTATGGCTACACCTTC
TRBJ1-2,TRBV6-5,TRBD1,.,CASSYDRGLWGYTF,TGTGCCAGCAGTTACGACAGGGGTTTGTGGGGCTACACCTTC
TRBJ1-1,TRBV6-5,TRBD1,.,CASSYSEGAGAFF,TGTGCCAGCAGTTACTCGGAGGGGGCGGGGGCTTTCTTT
TRBJ1-3,TRBV25-1,.,few,CASSESGGPGGNTIYF,TGTGCCAGCAGTGAATCCGGGGGACCTGGTGGAAACACCATATATTTT
TRBJ2-7,TRBV5-6,TRBD2,few,CASSFDPGGLPDEQYF,TGTGCCAGCAGCTTTGACCCGGGGGGGCTCCCTGACGAGCAGTACTTC
TRBJ2-1,TRBV27,TRBD2,.,CASRGLAGGIHEQFF,TGTGCCAGCCGCGGTCTAGCGGGAGGGATACATGAGCAGTTCTTC
TRBJ2-3,TRBV27,TRBD2,few,CASSFLTSGRADTQYF,TGTGCCAGCAGTTTCCTAACTAGCGGGAGAGCAGATACGCAGTATTTT
TRBJ2-2,TRBV5-8,.,.,CASSPGLENTGELFF,TGTGCCAGCAGCCCAGGACTGGAGAACACCGGGGAGCTGTTTTTT
TRBJ2-1,TRBV5-1,.,.,CASSLEQEVYEQFF,TGCGCCAGCAGCTTGGAGCAGGAGGTCTATGAGCAGTTCTTC
TRBJ2-7,TRBV11-2,.,.,CASSLDYGQRVYEQYF,TGTGCCAGCAGCTTAGATTATGGGCAGAGAGTCTACGAGCAGTACTTC
TRBJ1-1,TRBV29-1,.,.,CSVPLYGGLGTEAFF,TGCAGCGTCCCCTTGTACGGAGGTTTGGGCACTGAAGCTTTCTTT
TRBJ1-4,TRBV4-1,.,once,CASRPSKGTSNEKLFF,TGCGCCAGCAGACCCAGCAAGGGGACTTCTAATGAAAAACTGTTTTTT
TRBJ2-7,TRBV10-3,.,.,CAISNTGSEQYF,TGTGCCATCAGTAATACCGGGAGCGAGCAGTACTTC
TRBJ1-5,TRBV19,.,.,CATRGLAIGNQPQHF,TGTGCCACCCGAGGACTCGCGATTGGCAATCAGCCCCAGCATTTT
TRBJ1-3,TRBV12-5,.,.,CASVLWAGRSGNTIYF,TGTGCTAGTGTCCTCTGGGCCGGCCGCTCTGGAAACACCATATATTTT
TRBJ2-3,TRBV6-4,TRBD2,.,CASSEQSGLAVTDTQYF,TGTGCCAGCAGCGAACAATCCGGACTAGCTGTAACAGATACGCAGTATTTT
TRBJ2-3,TRBV7-9,TRBD1,.,CASSLFGPDRESDTQYF,TGTGCCAGCAGCTTATTCGGCCCGGACAGGGAGTCAGATACGCAGTATTTT
TRBJ1-5,TRBV18,TRBD1,.,CASSLSGTGNNQPQHF,TGTGCCAGCTCACTCTCAGGGACAGGGAACAATCAGCCCCAGCATTTT